The 24 T cell receptor beta chains below come from one sample, sequenced in a study of blood T cell repertoires in COVID-19. Produced via immunoSEQ multiplex PCR; TCRdb's table is partial and in-frame only. Among under 250,000 clones listed, roughly 92% were seen once. The sample comprised peripheral blood. The receptors were gathered from a man aged 55-75 years with COVID-19, enrolled during active disease.

V gene TRBV4-1 combines with J gene TRBJ1-1; possibly TRBD1 for D (5 bases). This CDR3 region has 14 residues. Trimming stripped 3 bases from V and 7 bases from J, with 15 bases between. Germline CDR1 and CDR2: MGHRA and YSYEKL. This CDR3 is CASSHPTAPVEAFF. For the CDR3, the DNA is TGCGCCAGCAGCCACCCGACAGCACCCGTTGAAGCTTTCTTT.

The chain is built from TRBV6-1 and TRBJ1-6; 11 nucleotides line up with TRBD1. The CDR3 spans 18 residues. The V segment lost 4 bases and the J segment 6 bases; nucleotides outside the gene matches: 11. CDR1 is MNHNS, CDR2 SASEGT, per germline. The CDR3 region is CASSVDRGLIRGNSPLHF. CDR3 DNA: TGTGCCAGCAGTGTGGACAGGGGGCTCATACGGGGTAATTCACCCCTCCACTTT.

The chain couples TRBV7-9 to TRBJ2-5; 7 nucleotides match TRBD1. The CDR3 length is 16 residues. Germline CDR1 and CDR2: SEHNR and FQNEAQ (reference sequence). J lost 1 base, V lost 5 bases, and 10 bases had no gene match. CDR3 nucleotides: TGTGCCAGCAGCACTAATCGGGACAGTTTCCAAGAGACCCAGTACTTC. Its protein is CASSTNRDSFQETQYF.

The J gene is TRBJ2-7, the V gene TRBV6-2 or TRBV6-3, with TRBD2 identical over 8 bases. From germline, CDR1 is MNHEY and CDR2 SVGEGT. The V and J ends lost 6 bases and 4 bases, in that order; junction bases with no gene match: 11. The CDR3 contains 15 residues. CDR3 DNA sequence: TGTGCCAGCAGCTTACAACTTACTAGCGGTTACGAGCAGTACTTC. It encodes CASSLQLTSGYEQYF.

The rearrangement links TRBV15 to TRBJ2-6; 8 bases map to TRBD1. Germline V lookup: CDR1 LNHNV, CDR2 YYDKDF (reference sequence). The CDR3 totals 18 residues. After removal of 0 bases from V and 4 bases from J, the junction contained 8 bases not matched to a gene. The DNA of the CDR3 is TGTGCCACCAGCAGAGATCCCCAGGGGGCGCGGGGGGCCAACGTCCTGACTTTC. It translates to CATSRDPQGARGANVLTF.

The V and J genes are TRBV15 and TRBJ1-2; 12 bases line up with TRBD1. The CDR3 has 15 amino acids. Germline-derived CDR1 and CDR2 are LNHNV and YYDKDF (reference sequence). V lost 1 base and J lost 7; bases outside the gene matches: 4. This CDR3 reads CATSRGGTGGSGYTF. The CDR3 DNA follows: TGTGCCACCAGCAGAGGAGGGACAGGGGGCTCTGGCTACACCTTC.

The rearrangement joins TRBV6-2 or TRBV6-3 to TRBJ2-3; TRBD2 matches 13 bases. Germline trimming cut 6 bases from V and 4 bases from J; bases unmatched to any gene: 4. CDR1 and CDR2 from the germline V gene are MNHEY and SVGEGT. There are 15 residues in the CDR3. CDR3 DNA sequence: TGTGCCAGCAGCCGCGGACTAGCGGGAGCAGATACGCAGTATTTT. The encoded protein is CASSRGLAGADTQYF.

This chain links TRBV19 with TRBJ1-2; perhaps TRBD1 as D (6 bases). V gave up 6 bases and J gave up 6 bases, with 17 bases separating them. The CDR3 runs 14 residues. The germline gives CDR1 LNHDA, CDR2 SQIVND (reference sequence). CDR3 DNA sequence: TGTGCCAGTAGGCCCCGGGGGGGCGATAATGGCTACACCTTC. Its protein product is CASRPRGGDNGYTF.

The gene calls are TRBV5-1 and TRBJ2-3, with 9 bases matching TRBD1. J gave up 3 bases and V 1 base, and 6 bases lay outside the gene matches. CDR3 length equals 16 residues. Germline CDR1 SGHRS, CDR2 YFSETQ. The CDR3 sequence is CASSLLLGQGTDTQYF. CDR3 nucleotide sequence: TGCGCCAGCAGCTTGTTACTGGGACAGGGAACAGATACGCAGTATTTT.

This sequence joins TRBV6-5 and TRBJ2-1; 8 bases fit TRBD2. Germline values: CDR1 MNHEY, CDR2 SVGAGI. The CDR3 has 15 amino acids. Trimming removed 2 bases from V and 2 bases from J; junction bases left unmatched: 2. The CDR3, as DNA: TGTGCCAGCAGTTACCAGCGGGGGCCCTACAATGAGCAGTTCTTC. This translates into CASSYQRGPYNEQFF.

This clone has only a few counts. The chain is built from TRBV27 and TRBJ1-1; D unclear. This CDR3 has 15 residues. V lost 8 bases to trimming and J lost 1 base, with 17 bases between them. Germline CDR1 reads MNHEY; CDR2 reads SMNVEV (reference sequence). The chain's CDR3 is CASRPRGDWNTEAFF. CDR3 sequence (DNA): TGTGCCAGCCGACCTCGTGGCGACTGGAACACTGAAGCTTTCTTT.

V and J are TRBV6-6 and TRBJ1-4; D is unresolved. Germline V gene sequence: CDR1 MNHNY, CDR2 SVGAGI (reference sequence). V was pared by 0 bases and J by 8 bases, with 13 bases between. The CDR3 contains 15 residues. The CDR3 sequence: CASSYSEGSREKLFF. CDR3 DNA sequence: TGTGCCAGCAGTTACTCGGAGGGAAGTAGGGAAAAACTGTTTTTT.

The V gene is TRBV19, the J gene TRBJ1-5; a possible D gene is TRBD1 (5 bases). The CDR3 is made up of 12 amino acids. Trimming cost V 6 bases and J 4 bases, with 7 bases left between them. CDR1 and CDR2 (germline): LNHDA, SQIVND (reference sequence). The CDR3 region has the DNA TGTGCCAGTAGAGGGGTTAATCAGCCCCAGCATTTT. Its translation is CASRGVNQPQHF.

Concerning this clone itself: An end of the junction does not agree with germline; a read error may underlie this. CDR3 nucleotide sequence: TGTGCCAGCAGTCTATCCACGGGGGGTAGCGGCGCCACAGATACGCAGTATTTT. Protein product: CASSLSTGGSGATDTQYF. The rearrangement links TRBV27 to TRBJ2-3, with 7 bases lining up with TRBD2. Germline V gives CDR1 MNHEY, CDR2 SMNVEV (reference sequence). The CDR3 contains 18 residues.

The chain uses TRBV11-3 and TRBJ1-1; D perhaps matches TRBD1 (6 bases). Trimming took 5 bases from V and 2 from J, leaving 9 bases between them. Germline values: CDR1 SGHNT, CDR2 YENEEA. CDR3 length equals 13 residues. CDR3 residues: CASSRTDNTEAFF. CDR3 DNA: TGTGCCAGCAGCCGGACAGATAACACTGAAGCTTTCTTT.

V and J are TRBV3-1 (or the pseudogene TRBV3-2) and TRBJ2-1; D ambiguous. The CDR3 contains 15 residues. V was pared by 4 bases and J by 6 bases, with 16 bases between. Per germline, CDR1 LGHDT and CDR2 YNNKEL (reference sequence). The CDR3, as DNA: TGTGCCAGCAGCCCCCAGACATATGACACCAATGAGCAGTTCTTC. Translated: CASSPQTYDTNEQFF.

The chain recombines TRBV4-3 with TRBJ2-3, with TRBD2 identical over 11 bases. V dropped 1 base and J dropped 1; count of bases not matched to a gene: 7. CDR3 size: 18 residues. Germline V gives CDR1 LGHNA, CDR2 YSLEER. The CDR3 DNA sequence: TGCGCCAGCAGCCAAGCTATAGCGGGAGGGCGCGGCACAGATACGCAGTATTTT. This encodes CASSQAIAGGRGTDTQYF.

This clone occurred once. The genes are TRBV5-1 and TRBJ1-1; D remains ambiguous. Germline CDR1 SGHRS, CDR2 YFSETQ. The CDR3 length is 16 residues. Trimming took off 0 bases at V and 4 bases at J, with 16 bases between the two ends. This CDR3 reads CASSLGVGSLGTEAFF. DNA for the CDR3: TGCGCCAGCAGCTTGGGAGTTGGTTCCCTTGGCACTGAAGCTTTCTTT.

This chain uses TRBV5-4 with TRBJ2-1, with 10 bases that match TRBD1. The CDR3 runs 16 residues. The junction had 10 bases not matched to a gene; V was cut back by 4 bases and J by 6 bases. Germline values: CDR1 SGHNT, CDR2 YYREEE (reference sequence). The CDR3 protein is CASSTRDRGKANEQFF. CDR3 DNA: TGTGCCAGCAGCACCCGGGACAGGGGAAAGGCCAATGAGCAGTTCTTC.

The chain employs TRBV3-1 (or the pseudogene TRBV3-2) and TRBJ1-1; 9 bases match TRBD1. With 4 bases clipped from V and 6 bases from J, the junction kept 9 bases outside the gene matches. The CDR3 is 15 residues long. Per germline, CDR1 LGHDT and CDR2 YNNKEL (reference sequence). The CDR3 sequence: CASSPMTGGVAEAFF. CDR3 DNA sequence: TGTGCCAGCAGCCCTATGACAGGGGGGGTCGCTGAAGCTTTCTTT.

Written as DNA, the CDR3 is TGTGCCAGCAGCCAATCTAAGAAAGGGGGTAGCAATCAGCCCCAGCATTTT. It is translated as CASSQSKKGGSNQPQHF. The V gene is TRBV3-1 (or the pseudogene TRBV3-2), the J gene TRBJ1-5, with D perhaps TRBD1 (6 bases). The CDR3 loop spans 17 amino acids. The germline V gene encodes CDR1 LGHDT and CDR2 YNNKEL (reference sequence). The V gene lost 2 bases and the J gene lost 0 bases, with 14 bases spanning the gap.

The chain is built from TRBV11-2 and TRBJ1-1; possibly TRBD1 for D (6 bases). With 7 bases removed from V and 2 bases from J, the gap between germline ends came to 14 bases. The CDR3 sequence is 14 residues long. The germline gives CDR1 SGHAT, CDR2 FQNNGV. CDR3 loop: CASTLRGGNTEAFF. The CDR3 nucleotides are TGTGCCAGCACCCTTAGGGGGGGCAACACTGAAGCTTTCTTT.

The V gene is TRBV29-1, the J gene TRBJ1-2, with 7 bases matching TRBD1. The V segment lost 7 bases and the J segment 0 bases; nucleotides outside the gene matches: 5. Germline lookup yields CDR1 SQVTM and CDR2 ANQGSEA. The CDR3 runs to 13 residues. The CDR3 DNA reads as TGCAGCGCAGTACAGGGGACTAACTATGGCTACACCTTC. Translation gives CSAVQGTNYGYTF.

CDR3 sequence (DNA): TGTGCCAGCAGTGCCGACAGGGCGCCACGGTATGGCTACACCTTC. Amino acids: CASSADRAPRYGYTF. The chain recombines TRBV27 with TRBJ1-2, with 7 bases matching TRBD1. In germline, CDR1 is MNHEY, CDR2 SMNVEV (reference sequence). Trimming took 5 bases from V and 5 from J; bases not matched to a gene: 11. The CDR3 has 15 residues.